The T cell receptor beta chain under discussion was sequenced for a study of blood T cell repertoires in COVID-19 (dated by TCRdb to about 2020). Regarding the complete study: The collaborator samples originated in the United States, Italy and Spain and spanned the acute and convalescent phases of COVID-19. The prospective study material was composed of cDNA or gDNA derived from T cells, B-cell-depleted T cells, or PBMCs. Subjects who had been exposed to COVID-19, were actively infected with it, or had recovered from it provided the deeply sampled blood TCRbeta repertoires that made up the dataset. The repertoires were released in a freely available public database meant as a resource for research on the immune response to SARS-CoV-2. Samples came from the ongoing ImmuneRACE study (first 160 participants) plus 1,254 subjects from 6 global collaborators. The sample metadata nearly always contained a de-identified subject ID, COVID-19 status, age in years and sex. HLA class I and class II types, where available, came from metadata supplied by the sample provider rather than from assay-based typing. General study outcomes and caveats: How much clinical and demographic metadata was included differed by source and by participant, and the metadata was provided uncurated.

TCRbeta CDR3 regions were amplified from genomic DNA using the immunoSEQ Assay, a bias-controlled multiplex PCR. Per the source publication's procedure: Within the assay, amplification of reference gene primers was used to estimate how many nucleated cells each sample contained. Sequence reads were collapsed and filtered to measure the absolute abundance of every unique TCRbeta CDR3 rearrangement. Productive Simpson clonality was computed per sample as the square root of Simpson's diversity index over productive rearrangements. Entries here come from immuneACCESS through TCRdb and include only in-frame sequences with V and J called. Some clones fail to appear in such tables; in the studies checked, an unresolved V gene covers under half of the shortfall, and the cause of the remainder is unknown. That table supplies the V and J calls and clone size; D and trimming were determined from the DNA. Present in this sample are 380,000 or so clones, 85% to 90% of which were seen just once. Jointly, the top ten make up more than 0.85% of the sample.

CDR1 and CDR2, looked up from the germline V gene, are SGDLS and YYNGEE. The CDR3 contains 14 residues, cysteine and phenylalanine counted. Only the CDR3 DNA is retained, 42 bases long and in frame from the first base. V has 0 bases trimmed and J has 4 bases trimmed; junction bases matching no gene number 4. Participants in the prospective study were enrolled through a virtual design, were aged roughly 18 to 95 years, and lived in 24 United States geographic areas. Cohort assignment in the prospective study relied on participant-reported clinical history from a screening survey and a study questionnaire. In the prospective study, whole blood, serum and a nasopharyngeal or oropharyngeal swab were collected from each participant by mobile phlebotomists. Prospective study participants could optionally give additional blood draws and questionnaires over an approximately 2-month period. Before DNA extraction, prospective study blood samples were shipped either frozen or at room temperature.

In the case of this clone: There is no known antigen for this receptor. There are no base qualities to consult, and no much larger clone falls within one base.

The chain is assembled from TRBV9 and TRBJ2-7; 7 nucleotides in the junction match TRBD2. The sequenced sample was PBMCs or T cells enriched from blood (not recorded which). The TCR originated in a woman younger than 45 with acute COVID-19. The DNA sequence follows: TGTGCCAGCAGCGTAGCTGGGGGGGATTACGAGCAGTACTTC. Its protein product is CASSVAGGDYEQYF. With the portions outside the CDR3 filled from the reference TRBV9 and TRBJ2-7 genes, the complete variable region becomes DSGVTQTPKHLITATGQRVTLRCSPRSGDLSVYWYQQSLDQGLQFLIQYYNGEERAKGNILERFSAQQFPDLHSELNLSSLELGDSALYFCASSVAGGDYEQYFGPGTRLTVT.